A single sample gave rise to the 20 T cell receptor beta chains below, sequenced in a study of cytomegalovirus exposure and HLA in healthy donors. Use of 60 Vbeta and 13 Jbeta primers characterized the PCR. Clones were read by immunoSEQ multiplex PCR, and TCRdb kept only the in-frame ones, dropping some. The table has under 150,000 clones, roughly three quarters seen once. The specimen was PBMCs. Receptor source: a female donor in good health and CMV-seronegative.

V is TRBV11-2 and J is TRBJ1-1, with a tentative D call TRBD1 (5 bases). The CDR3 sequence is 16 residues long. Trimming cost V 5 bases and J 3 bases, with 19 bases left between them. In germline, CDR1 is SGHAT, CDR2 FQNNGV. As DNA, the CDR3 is TGTGCCAGCAGCGGAAACACAGGCCCGCTGGACACTGAAGCTTTCTTT. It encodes CASSGNTGPLDTEAFF.

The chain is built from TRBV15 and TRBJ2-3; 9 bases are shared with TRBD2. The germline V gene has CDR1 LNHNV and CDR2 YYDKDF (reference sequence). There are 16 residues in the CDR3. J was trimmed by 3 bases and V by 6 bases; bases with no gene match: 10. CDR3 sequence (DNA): TGTGCCACCAGGGGAAGGGGGACTAGCTTGACAGATACGCAGTATTTT. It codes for CATRGRGTSLTDTQYF.

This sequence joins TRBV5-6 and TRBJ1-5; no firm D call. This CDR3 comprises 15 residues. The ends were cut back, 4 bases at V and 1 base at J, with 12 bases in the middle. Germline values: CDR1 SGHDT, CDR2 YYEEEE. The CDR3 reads CASSLTPRSNQPQHF. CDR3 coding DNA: TGTGCCAGCAGCCTAACCCCTCGGAGCAATCAGCCCCAGCATTTT. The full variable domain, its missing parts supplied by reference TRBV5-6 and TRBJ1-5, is DAGVTQSPTHLIKTRGQQVTLRCSPKSGHDTVSWYQQALGQGPQFIFQYYEEEERQRGNFPDRFSGHQFPNYSSELNVNALLLGDSALYLCASSLTPRSNQPQHFGDGTRLSIL.

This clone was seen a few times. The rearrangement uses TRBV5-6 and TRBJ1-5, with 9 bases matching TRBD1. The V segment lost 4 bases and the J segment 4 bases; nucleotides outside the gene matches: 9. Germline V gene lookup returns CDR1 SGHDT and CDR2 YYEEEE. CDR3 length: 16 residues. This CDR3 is CASSNTGTGPNQPQHF. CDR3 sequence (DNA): TGTGCCAGCAGCAACACCGGGACAGGGCCTAATCAGCCCCAGCATTTT. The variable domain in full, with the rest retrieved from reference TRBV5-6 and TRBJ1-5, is DAGVTQSPTHLIKTRGQQVTLRCSPKSGHDTVSWYQQALGQGPQFIFQYYEEEERQRGNFPDRFSGHQFPNYSSELNVNALLLGDSALYLCASSNTGTGPNQPQHFGDGTRLSIL.

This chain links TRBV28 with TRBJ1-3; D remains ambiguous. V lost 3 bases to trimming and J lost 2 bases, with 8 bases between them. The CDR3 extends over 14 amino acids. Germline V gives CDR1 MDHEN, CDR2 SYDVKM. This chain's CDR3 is CASSLQSTGNTIYF. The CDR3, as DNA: TGTGCCAGCAGTTTGCAGTCAACTGGAAACACCATATATTTT.

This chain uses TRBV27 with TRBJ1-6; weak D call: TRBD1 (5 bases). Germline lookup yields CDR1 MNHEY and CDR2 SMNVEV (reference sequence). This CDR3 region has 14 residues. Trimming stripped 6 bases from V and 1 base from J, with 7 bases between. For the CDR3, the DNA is TGTGCCAGCAGCCCAGGGTCCTATAATTCACCCCTCCACTTT. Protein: CASSPGSYNSPLHF.

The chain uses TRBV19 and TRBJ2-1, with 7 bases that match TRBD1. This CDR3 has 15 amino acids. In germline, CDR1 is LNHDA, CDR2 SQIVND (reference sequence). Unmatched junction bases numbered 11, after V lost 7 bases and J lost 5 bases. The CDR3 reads CASTKGARPNNEQFF. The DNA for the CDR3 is TGTGCCAGTACCAAGGGGGCTAGGCCCAACAATGAGCAGTTCTTC.

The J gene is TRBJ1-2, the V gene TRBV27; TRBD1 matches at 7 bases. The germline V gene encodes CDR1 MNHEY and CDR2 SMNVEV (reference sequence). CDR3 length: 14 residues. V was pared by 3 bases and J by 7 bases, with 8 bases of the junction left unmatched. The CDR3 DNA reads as TGTGCCAGCAGTTTCTTACAGGGGTCGTCTGGCTACACCTTC. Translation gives CASSFLQGSSGYTF.

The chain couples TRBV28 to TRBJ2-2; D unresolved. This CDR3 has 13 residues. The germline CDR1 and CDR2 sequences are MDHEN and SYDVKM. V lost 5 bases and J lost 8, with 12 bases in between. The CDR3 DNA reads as TGTGCCAGCAGTCCCCCCCAGGTGGGGGAGCTGTTTTTT. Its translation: CASSPPQVGELFF.

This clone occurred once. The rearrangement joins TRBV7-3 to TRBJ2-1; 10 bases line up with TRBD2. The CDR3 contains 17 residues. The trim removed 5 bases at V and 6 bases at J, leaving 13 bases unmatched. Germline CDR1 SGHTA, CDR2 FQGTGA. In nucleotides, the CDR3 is TGTGCCAGCAGCCTGGGACTAGCGAGGTCCCCCCGCAATGAGCAGTTCTTC. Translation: CASSLGLARSPRNEQFF.

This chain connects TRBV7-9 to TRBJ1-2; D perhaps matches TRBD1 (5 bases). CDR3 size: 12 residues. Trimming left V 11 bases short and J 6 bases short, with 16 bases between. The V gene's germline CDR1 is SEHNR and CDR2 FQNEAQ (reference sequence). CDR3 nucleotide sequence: TGTGCCTGGGGACTACAGGCCCATGGCTACACCTTC. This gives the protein CAWGLQAHGYTF.

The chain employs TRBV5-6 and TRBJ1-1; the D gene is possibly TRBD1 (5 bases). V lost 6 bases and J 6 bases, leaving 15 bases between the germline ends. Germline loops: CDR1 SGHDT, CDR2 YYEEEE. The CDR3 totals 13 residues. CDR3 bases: TGTGCCAGCAACGTCGGGGGGTCGCCTGAAGCTTTCTTT. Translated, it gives CASNVGGSPEAFF.

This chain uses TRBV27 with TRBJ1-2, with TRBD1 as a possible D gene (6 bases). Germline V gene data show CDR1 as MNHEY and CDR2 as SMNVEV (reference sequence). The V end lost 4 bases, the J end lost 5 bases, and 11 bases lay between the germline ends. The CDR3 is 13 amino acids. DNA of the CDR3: TGTGCCAGCAGTTCTCAGGGGCCTTATGGCTACACCTTC. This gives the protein CASSSQGPYGYTF.

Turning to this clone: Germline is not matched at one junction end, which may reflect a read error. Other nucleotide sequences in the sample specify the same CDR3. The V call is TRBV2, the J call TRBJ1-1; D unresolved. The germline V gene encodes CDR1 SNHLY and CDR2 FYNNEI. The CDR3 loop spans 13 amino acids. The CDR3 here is CASRAPEGSEAFF. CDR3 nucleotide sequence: TGTGCCAGCAGGGCCCCAGAGGGAAGTGAAGCCTTCTTT.

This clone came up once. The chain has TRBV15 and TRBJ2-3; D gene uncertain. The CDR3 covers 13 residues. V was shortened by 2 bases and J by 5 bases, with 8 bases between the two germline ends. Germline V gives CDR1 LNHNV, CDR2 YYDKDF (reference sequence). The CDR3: CATSRPGGDTQYF. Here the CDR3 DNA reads TGTGCCACCAGCAGACCAGGTGGAGATACGCAGTATTTT. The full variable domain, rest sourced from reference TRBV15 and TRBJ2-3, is DAMVIQNPRYQVTQFGKPVTLSCSQTLNHNVMYWYQQKSSQAPKLLFHYYDKDFNNEADTPDNFQSRRPNTSFCFLDIRSPGLGDTAMYLCATSRPGGDTQYFGPGTRLTVL.

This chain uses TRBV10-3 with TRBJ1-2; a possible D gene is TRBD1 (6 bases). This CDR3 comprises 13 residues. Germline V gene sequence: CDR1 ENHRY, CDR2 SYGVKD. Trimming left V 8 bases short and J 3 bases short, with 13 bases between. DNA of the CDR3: TGTGCCATCTCCCTGGGACAATACTATGGCTACACCTTC. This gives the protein CAISLGQYYGYTF.

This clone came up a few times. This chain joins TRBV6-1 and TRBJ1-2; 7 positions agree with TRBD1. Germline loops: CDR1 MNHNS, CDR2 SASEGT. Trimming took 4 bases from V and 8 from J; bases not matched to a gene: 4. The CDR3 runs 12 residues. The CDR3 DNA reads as TGTGCCAGCAGTGCGACAGGGTTAGGCTACACCTTC. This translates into CASSATGLGYTF.

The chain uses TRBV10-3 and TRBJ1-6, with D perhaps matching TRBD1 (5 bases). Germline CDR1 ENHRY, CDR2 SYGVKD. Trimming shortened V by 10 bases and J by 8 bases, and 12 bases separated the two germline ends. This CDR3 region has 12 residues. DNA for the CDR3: TGTGCCACGCGGGGCTTCGATTCACCCCTCCACTTT. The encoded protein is CATRGFDSPLHF.

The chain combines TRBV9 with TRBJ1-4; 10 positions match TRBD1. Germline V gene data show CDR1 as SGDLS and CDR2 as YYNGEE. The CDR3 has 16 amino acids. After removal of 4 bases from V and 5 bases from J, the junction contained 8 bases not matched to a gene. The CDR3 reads CASSPPRGQGNEKLFF. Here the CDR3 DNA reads TGTGCCAGCAGCCCCCCCCGGGGACAGGGGAATGAAAAACTGTTTTTT.

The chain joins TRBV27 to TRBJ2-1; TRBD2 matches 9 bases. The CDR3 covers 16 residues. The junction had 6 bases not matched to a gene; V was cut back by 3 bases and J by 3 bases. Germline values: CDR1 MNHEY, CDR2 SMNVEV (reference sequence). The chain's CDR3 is CASSFRAGGVYNEQFF. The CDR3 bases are TGTGCCAGCAGTTTCCGAGCGGGAGGAGTCTACAATGAGCAGTTCTTC.